These 21 T cell receptor beta chains originate from one sample sequenced in a study of T-cell reconstitution after alpha-beta-depleted transplantation in children. Unique molecular identifiers were used to barcode this TCRbeta library. TCRdb re-derived calls from the PCR reads in MiXCR, one entry per CDR3 protein. The sample has 480,000 or so distinct CDR3 sequences; roughly a tenth are singletons. The sample in question was PBMCs, obtained before TCRalphabeta/CD19-depleted stem cell transplant. The receptors originated from a child younger than 10 with inherited bone marrow failure, due to receive a stem cell transplant.

Many counts were recorded for this clonotype. The chain has TRBV7-2 and TRBJ2-2; D is ambiguous. This CDR3 comprises 14 residues. The germline CDR1 and CDR2 sequences are SGHTA and FQGNSA. V lost 3 bases to trimming and J lost 8 bases, with 13 bases between them. This CDR3 is CASSFFALRGELFF. The CDR3 nucleotides are TGTGCCAGCAGCTTTTTTGCACTTAGGGGGGAGCTGTTTTTT.

This sequence joins TRBV5-1 and TRBJ2-5; TRBD1 matches at 10 bases. Germline lookup yields CDR1 SGHRS and CDR2 YFSETQ. J gave up 3 bases and V 5 bases, and 7 bases lay outside the gene matches. This CDR3 spans 15 amino acids. The CDR3 DNA is TGCGCCAGCAGTAATGCCGGGACAGGGGAAGAGACCCAGTACTTC. Its protein product is CASSNAGTGEETQYF.

The sample holds many counts of this clonotype. The CDR3 DNA is TGTGCCAGCAGTTTATCAACCGGGACAGGGGGCCCCACAGATACGCAGTATTTT. Translated, it gives CASSLSTGTGGPTDTQYF. V and J are TRBV12-3 or TRBV12-4 and TRBJ2-3; TRBD1 agrees at 12 bases. There are 18 residues in the CDR3. V was clipped by 2 bases and J by 2 bases; unmatched bases: 8.

This clonotype showed up many times. V gene TRBV20-1 combines with J gene TRBJ2-1; D gene unclear. Germline CDR1 DFQATT, CDR2 SNEGSKA (reference sequence). The CDR3 loop spans 12 amino acids. The CDR3 DNA sequence: TGCAGAATGGACCCAAACCGAAATGAGCAGTTCTTC. This encodes CRMDPNRNEQFF.

This clonotype was found a few times. For the CDR3, the DNA is TGTGCCAGCAGTTACCGGGAAGGAGCTGGATCCTACGAGCAGTACTTC. Its protein is CASSYREGAGSYEQYF. J is TRBJ2-7 and V is TRBV6-5; tentative D call: TRBD2 (5 bases). V gave up 2 bases and J gave up 1 base, with 15 bases separating them. The CDR3 loop spans 16 amino acids. Germline values: CDR1 MNHEY, CDR2 SVGAGI.

This clonotype was counted only a few times. The rearrangement links TRBV6-1 to TRBJ2-1, with TRBD2 matching 13 bases. CDR3 length: 16 residues. The germline CDR1 and CDR2 sequences are MNHNS and SASEGT. The trim removed 5 bases at V and 3 bases at J, leaving 4 bases unmatched. The CDR3: CASSRTSGSFYNEQFF. CDR3 sequence (DNA): TGTGCCAGCAGTAGGACTAGCGGGAGTTTCTACAATGAGCAGTTCTTC.

This clonotype has a count of ten or more. The V gene is TRBV12-3 or TRBV12-4, the J gene TRBJ2-3; D is unresolved. Trimming shortened V by 3 bases and J by 11 bases, and 12 bases separated the two germline ends. The CDR3 runs 12 residues. The CDR3, as DNA: TGTGCCAGCAGTTTGGCCCCCATGCAGCAGTATTTT. Its translation is CASSLAPMQQYF.

For the CDR3, the DNA is TGTGCCAGCAGCCGACCAAATTTTAGCTCCTATAATTCACCCCTCCACTTT. It translates to CASSRPNFSSYNSPLHF. V gene TRBV28 combines with J gene TRBJ1-6; D gene ambiguous. The CDR3 loop spans 17 amino acids. Germline CDR1 MDHEN, CDR2 SYDVKM. Trimming took 6 bases from V and 0 from J, leaving 15 bases between them.

As concerns this clonotype: A much larger clone differs by one base, so this may be a read error. This chain connects TRBV9 to TRBJ2-7; D call uncertain. Trimming cost V 3 bases and J 7 bases, with 20 bases left between them. Germline values: CDR1 SGDLS, CDR2 YYNGEE. The CDR3 has 15 residues. CDR3 sequence: CASSASTAGIWEQYF. The DNA for the CDR3 is TGTGCCAGCAGCGCGAGCACCGCTGGCATCTGGGAGCAGTACTTC.

This clonotype was found many times. The chain joins TRBV28 to TRBJ2-7; D is possibly TRBD1 (5 bases). This CDR3 region has 14 residues. Germline V gene data show CDR1 as MDHEN and CDR2 as SYDVKM. V gave up 8 bases and J gave up 1 base, with 15 bases separating them. The chain's CDR3 is CASEWAGMSYEQYF. CDR3 sequence (DNA): TGTGCCAGCGAGTGGGCAGGGATGTCCTACGAGCAGTACTTC.

Comments on this clonotype: One junction end does not reproduce the germline sequence, and a read error may be involved. The chain employs TRBV18 and TRBJ2-1; D is undetermined. The CDR3 runs 12 residues. The V gene's germline CDR1 is KGHSH and CDR2 LQKENI. The CDR3 protein is CASSPGYNKQFF. The CDR3 coding sequence is TGTGCCAGCTCACCAGGGTACAATAAGCAGTTCTTC.

The chain recombines TRBV20-1 with TRBJ2-1; 7 bases are a match to TRBD2. V lost 0 bases, J lost 8 bases, and 7 bases stayed unmatched. Germline V gene lookup returns CDR1 DFQATT and CDR2 SNEGSKA (reference sequence). The CDR3 contains 14 residues. CDR3 amino acids: CSARESTSVDEQFF. Written as DNA, the CDR3 is TGCAGTGCTAGAGAATCCACTAGCGTCGATGAGCAGTTCTTC.

This clonotype showed up many times. The chain links TRBV30 to TRBJ1-5; no clear D. Trimming shortened V by 0 bases and J by 0 bases, and 9 bases separated the two germline ends. The germline V gene has CDR1 GTSNPN and CDR2 SVGIG (reference sequence). CDR3 length: 15 amino acids. The CDR3 sequence: CAWSVGQVSNQPQHF. The CDR3 DNA follows: TGTGCCTGGAGTGTTGGGCAGGTTAGCAATCAGCCCCAGCATTTT.

The V call is TRBV2, the J call TRBJ2-5, with D perhaps TRBD1 (5 bases). The V gene lost 2 bases and the J gene lost 0 bases, with 13 bases spanning the gap. This CDR3 is built from 16 residues. Per germline, CDR1 SNHLY and CDR2 FYNNEI. CDR3 sequence: CASSELGWGYQETQYF. The CDR3 nucleotides read TGTGCCAGCAGTGAATTAGGATGGGGCTACCAAGAGACCCAGTACTTC.

This clonotype was recorded at least ten times. The chain uses TRBV28 and TRBJ2-1; tentative D call: TRBD2 (5 bases). The CDR3 is 15 residues long. V lost 6 bases, J lost 5 bases, and 17 bases lay in between. CDR1 is MDHEN, CDR2 SYDVKM, per germline. CDR3 in amino acids: CASRTTAYVNNEQFF. CDR3 sequence (DNA): TGTGCCAGCAGGACTACAGCATACGTGAACAATGAGCAGTTCTTC.

Many counts were recorded for this clonotype. V usage is TRBV5-1 and J usage is TRBJ1-5, with 12 bases that match TRBD1. CDR1 is SGHRS and CDR2 is YFSETQ in the germline V gene. CDR3 size: 17 residues. V was clipped by 2 bases and J by 6 bases; unmatched bases: 9. The CDR3 reads CASSLGTGGAYSQPQHF. CDR3 DNA sequence: TGCGCCAGCAGCTTAGGGACAGGGGGCGCTTATAGTCAGCCCCAGCATTTT.

This clonotype was seen many times. The rearrangement uses TRBV12-3 or TRBV12-4 and TRBJ2-5; 7 nucleotides line up with TRBD1. The V and J ends lost 7 bases and 5 bases, in that order; junction bases with no gene match: 7. The CDR3 runs to 13 residues. CDR3 sequence (DNA): TGTGCCAGCAATAACAGGGGACAGGAGACCCAGTACTTC. It is translated as CASNNRGQETQYF.

In this sample, this clonotype turned up many times. This chain connects TRBV4-3 to TRBJ2-4; the D gene is possibly TRBD1 (6 bases). Germline CDR1 reads LGHNA; CDR2 reads YSLEER. Trimming stripped 0 bases from V and 0 bases from J, with 12 bases between. The CDR3 totals 17 residues. In DNA, the CDR3 is TGCGCCAGCAGCCAAGATCCGGGACACCTAGCCAAAAACATTCAGTACTTC. It codes for CASSQDPGHLAKNIQYF.

The chain has TRBV20-1 and TRBJ2-7, with D perhaps assigned TRBD1 or TRBD2 (5 bases each). This CDR3 has 13 amino acids. In germline, CDR1 is DFQATT, CDR2 SNEGSKA (reference sequence). The V end lost 3 bases, the J end lost 5 bases, and 14 bases lay between the germline ends. CDR3 in DNA: TGCAGTGCTAGGAGGGGTGACGTACACGAGCAGTACTTC. Translation gives CSARRGDVHEQYF.

This clonotype was detected many times. This chain connects TRBV5-5 to TRBJ2-1, with unresolved D. CDR3 size: 16 residues. Trimming took off 7 bases at V and 0 bases at J, with 17 bases between the two ends. Germline lookup yields CDR1 SGHKS and CDR2 YYEKEE (reference sequence). This chain's CDR3 is CASCPGVLSSYNEQFF. The CDR3 DNA reads TGTGCCAGCTGCCCCGGTGTGCTGAGCTCCTACAATGAGCAGTTCTTC.

This clonotype was detected many times. The chain carries TRBV28 and TRBJ2-6, with D perhaps TRBD1 (6 bases). This CDR3 spans 15 amino acids. Deletions cut 5 bases from V and 3 bases from J, with 11 bases between. Per the germline V gene, CDR1 is MDHEN and CDR2 is SYDVKM. CDR3: CASSQGQFGANVLTF. CDR3 DNA sequence: TGTGCCAGCAGTCAAGGACAGTTTGGGGCCAACGTCCTGACTTTC.